Listed below are T cell receptor beta chains from one sample, sequenced in a study of blood T cell repertoires in COVID-19. The data were produced by immunoSEQ multiplex PCR, yet TCRdb's version contains in-frame clones alone and is incomplete. Of approximately 180,000 clones in the sample, around 80% were seen once. The source material was PBMCs or T cells enriched from blood (not recorded which). Receptors originate from a woman in her fifties or sixties who had recovered from COVID-19. Both conserved end residues are part of each CDR3. The D gene is left open where the match is weak. Only some rows state a clone size, as once, few, many or a class for expanded clones.

length	D	size	J	V	CDR3	DNA
13	NA	NA	TRBJ1-1	TRBV5-8	CASSRGGETEAFF	TGTGCCAGCAGCCGCGGGGGGGAGACTGAAGCTTTCTTT
14	NA	few	TRBJ1-1	TRBV19	CASSPTQGWSEAFF	TGTGCCAGTAGTCCCACACAGGGTTGGTCTGAAGCTTTCTTT
13	NA	NA	TRBJ1-1	TRBV6-5	CASSKQGFTEAFF	TGTGCCAGCAGTAAACAGGGTTTCACTGAAGCTTTCTTT
15	TRBD2	NA	TRBJ2-7	TRBV14	CASSQDYGLASEQYF	TGTGCCAGCAGCCAAGATTACGGACTAGCATCCGAGCAGTACTTC
13	NA	medium-sized	TRBJ1-5	TRBV10-3	CAISPEGNQPQHF	TGTGCCATCAGCCCCGAGGGCAATCAGCCCCAGCATTTT
15	TRBD2	NA	TRBJ2-3	TRBV5-1	CASSHGRGATDTQYF	TGCGCCAGCAGTCATGGGCGGGGGGCTACAGATACGCAGTATTTT
14	NA	NA	TRBJ1-5	TRBV2	CASTQANSNQPQHF	TGTGCCAGCACGCAGGCTAATAGCAATCAGCCCCAGCATTTT
14	TRBD2	few	TRBJ2-2	TRBV2	CASMMGLNTGELFF	TGTGCCAGCATGATGGGACTAAACACCGGGGAGCTGTTTTTT
14	TRBD1	few	TRBJ1-1	TRBV5-1	CASSRATGDAEAFF	TGCGCCAGCAGCCGGGCGACAGGGGACGCTGAAGCTTTCTTT
19	NA	NA	TRBJ1-4	TRBV19	CASSKDLGGRGLEKEKLFF	TGTGCCAGCAGCAAAGATCTTGGAGGCAGAGGATTAGAAAAAGAAAAACTGTTTTTT
14	NA	NA	TRBJ1-5	TRBV4-1	CASSHGPSNQPQHF	TGCGCCAGCAGCCATGGCCCTAGCAATCAGCCCCAGCATTTT
15	TRBD1	NA	TRBJ1-1	TRBV19	CASSIGQGAITEAFF	TGTGCCAGTAGTATTGGGCAGGGGGCGATAACTGAAGCTTTCTTT
16	NA	NA	TRBJ1-5	TRBV4-2	CASSQDPGSGNQPQHF	TGTGCCAGCAGCCAAGATCCGGGAAGCGGCAATCAGCCCCAGCATTTT
14	TRBD1	few	TRBJ2-7	TRBV2	CASRADRATYEQYF	TGTGCCAGCAGGGCTGACAGGGCTACCTACGAGCAGTACTTC
13	TRBD1	NA	TRBJ1-2	TRBV3-1/TRBV3-2	CASSLGQGGGYTF	TGTGCCAGCAGCCTGGGACAGGGTGGTGGCTACACCTTC
18	NA	NA	TRBJ2-7	TRBV4-3	CASSQNLKASGQPYEQYF	TGCGCCAGCAGCCAAAACCTCAAGGCAAGCGGGCAACCTTACGAGCAGTACTTC
15	TRBD2	NA	TRBJ2-3	TRBV14	CASATIAGGTDTQYF	TGTGCCAGCGCAACTATAGCGGGAGGCACAGATACGCAGTATTTT
16	NA	NA	TRBJ2-7	TRBV28	CASSPIEGVPPYEQYF	TGTGCCAGCAGTCCCATTGAGGGGGTCCCCCCCTACGAGCAGTACTTC
13	TRBD1	NA	TRBJ2-7	TRBV5-1	CASSIGTVNEQYF	TGCGCCAGCAGCATCGGGACAGTCAACGAGCAGTACTTC
14	NA	NA	TRBJ1-5	TRBV5-4	CASSLGGTSQPQHF	TGTGCCAGCAGCTTGGGGGGGACTTCTCAGCCCCAGCATTTT
15	NA	NA	TRBJ1-3	TRBV19	CASAAGRSSGNTIYF	TGTGCCAGCGCCGCGGGGCGGAGCTCTGGAAACACCATATATTTT
12	NA	NA	TRBJ1-2	TRBV5-1	CASSFRDFGYTF	TGCGCCAGCAGCTTCAGGGATTTTGGCTACACCTTC
15	TRBD1	NA	TRBJ2-2	TRBV7-2	CASGRGTGGTGELFF	TGTGCCAGCGGGCGGGGGACAGGGGGCACCGGGGAGCTGTTTTTT
17	TRBD2	NA	TRBJ2-5	TRBV4-2	CASSPPPGLAGGETQYF	TGTGCCAGCAGCCCACCCCCGGGACTAGCGGGAGGGGAGACCCAGTACTTC
15	TRBD2	NA	TRBJ2-5	TRBV18	CASSPPLAGEETQYF	TGTGCCAGCTCACCACCACTAGCGGGAGAGGAGACCCAGTACTTC
17	TRBD2	few	TRBJ2-1	TRBV2	CASSVFSGLADVNEQFF	TGTGCCAGCAGTGTTTTTTCGGGACTAGCGGACGTTAATGAGCAGTTCTTC
18	TRBD1	NA	TRBJ2-6	TRBV5-1	CASSPRTGGNSGANVLTF	TGCGCCAGCAGCCCTCGGACAGGGGGGAACTCTGGGGCCAACGTCCTGACTTTC
15	TRBD2	NA	TRBJ2-3	TRBV18	CASSPPGLAADTQYF	TGTGCCAGCTCACCCCCGGGACTAGCGGCAGATACGCAGTATTTT
12	NA	NA	TRBJ2-1	TRBV7-2	CASSSHRDTQFF	TGTGCCAGCAGCTCCCACCGGGACACGCAGTTCTTC
15	NA	NA	TRBJ2-1	TRBV10-3	CAISESARSLREQFF	TGTGCCATCAGTGAGTCTGCGCGGTCCCTACGCGAGCAGTTCTTC
15	NA	NA	TRBJ2-7	TRBV2	CASRVALGGAGEQYF	TGTGCCAGCAGGGTGGCGTTAGGGGGGGCTGGCGAGCAGTACTTC
16	TRBD2	NA	TRBJ2-1	TRBV14	CASSLRSGGIYNEQFF	TGTGCCAGCAGCCTCAGGTCGGGAGGGATATACAATGAGCAGTTCTTC
13	TRBD1	NA	TRBJ1-1	TRBV25-1	CASGLQGYTEAFF	TGTGCCAGCGGACTACAGGGGTACACTGAAGCTTTCTTT
15	TRBD1	NA	TRBJ2-2	TRBV28	CASSTGTGVTGELFF	TGTGCCAGCAGCACCGGGACAGGGGTCACCGGGGAGCTGTTTTTT
16	TRBD2	NA	TRBJ2-1	TRBV4-2	CASSQVLRGGFNEQFF	TGTGCCAGCAGCCAAGTATTGAGGGGAGGGTTCAATGAGCAGTTCTTC
15	NA	NA	TRBJ1-2	TRBV27	CASRRPGSDRHGYTF	TGTGCCAGCAGGAGACCAGGGTCAGACCGCCATGGCTACACCTTC
15	TRBD2	NA	TRBJ2-7	TRBV5-1	CASSLASSGNYEQYF	TGCGCCAGCAGCTTGGCGAGTAGCGGGAACTACGAGCAGTACTTC
15	TRBD1	NA	TRBJ1-5	TRBV5-8	CASSSQGLYDQPQHF	TGTGCCAGCAGTTCACAGGGGCTTTACGATCAGCCCCAGCATTTT
14	TRBD1	NA	TRBJ1-1	TRBV28	CASSPWTGEFEAFF	TGTGCCAGCAGTCCATGGACAGGGGAGTTTGAAGCTTTCTTT
15	NA	NA	TRBJ2-7	TRBV7-8	CASSLDQGRGYEQYF	TGTGCCAGCAGCTTAGATCAAGGCAGGGGCTACGAGCAGTACTTC
14	NA	NA	TRBJ2-5	TRBV19	CASSTRTFQETQYF	TGTGCCAGTAGTACGAGGACATTTCAAGAGACCCAGTACTTC
13	NA	NA	TRBJ2-1	TRBV11-2	CASTPGSYNEQFF	TGTGCCAGCACCCCGGGGAGTTACAATGAGCAGTTCTTC
14	NA	NA	TRBJ1-5	TRBV5-6	CASSLGLVNQPQHF	TGTGCCAGCAGCTTGGGTTTAGTCAATCAGCCCCAGCATTTT
17	NA	NA	TRBJ2-7	TRBV3-1/TRBV3-2	CASSQDFVGGTVYEQYF	TGTGCCAGCAGCCAAGATTTTGTGGGAGGCACCGTCTACGAGCAGTACTTC
16	NA	NA	TRBJ2-5	TRBV18	CASSPPVRRSQETQYF	TGTGCCAGCTCACCACCGGTGCGCAGGTCACAAGAGACCCAGTACTTC
15	TRBD1	NA	TRBJ1-5	TRBV28	CASTPQGVGNQPQHF	TGTGCCAGCACCCCACAGGGGGTGGGCAATCAGCCCCAGCATTTT
20	TRBD1	once	TRBJ1-4	TRBV7-6	CASSLGPRGQGVATNEKLFF	TGTGCCAGCAGCTTAGGCCCGAGGGGACAGGGGGTTGCAACTAATGAAAAACTGTTTTTT
15	NA	NA	TRBJ2-7	TRBV4-3	CASSPDYYRSYEQYF	TGCGCCAGCAGCCCGGACTACTACAGATCCTACGAGCAGTACTTC
14	TRBD2	NA	TRBJ2-1	TRBV5-6	CASRLRGGRFEQFF	TGTGCCAGCAGGTTGCGCGGGGGGAGGTTTGAGCAGTTCTTC